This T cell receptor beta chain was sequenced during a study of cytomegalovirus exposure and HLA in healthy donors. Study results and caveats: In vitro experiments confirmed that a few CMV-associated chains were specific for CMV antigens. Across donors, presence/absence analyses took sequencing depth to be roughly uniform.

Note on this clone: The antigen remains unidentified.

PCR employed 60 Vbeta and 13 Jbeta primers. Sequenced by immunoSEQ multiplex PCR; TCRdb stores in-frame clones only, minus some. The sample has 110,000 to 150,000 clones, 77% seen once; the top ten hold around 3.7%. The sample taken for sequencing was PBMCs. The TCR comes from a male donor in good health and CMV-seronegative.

Here the CDR3 DNA reads TGTGCCAGCAGCGTGGACGGAGGATATAATTCACCCCTCCACTTT. Residues: CASSVDGGYNSPLHF. The chain couples TRBV9 to TRBJ1-6; D is undetermined. The CDR3 is 15 amino acids. Trimming removed 2 bases from V and 4 bases from J, with 10 bases in between. Looked up from germline, CDR1 is SGDLS and CDR2 is YYNGEE.